This T cell receptor beta chain was obtained from a study of neurological immune-mediated disorders. Study conclusions and caveats: Private repertoires in all groups were suggested by the finding that expanded clones across subjects shared no CDR3 amino acid sequences.

TCRdb itself ran the 5' RACE reads through MiXCR, one entry per CDR3 protein. The sample has 77,000 or so distinct CDR3 sequences, about 9% seen once. This CDR3 contains 17 residues. Per germline, CDR1 MDHEN and CDR2 SYDVKM. Losses at the gene ends were 4 bases for V and 4 bases for J; bases not matched to a gene: 6. The table lists this clonotype with a few counts. Its antigen is unknown. This chain uses TRBV28 with TRBJ2-3; 15 positions agree with TRBD2. The specimen sequenced was PBMCs. The receptor was derived from a man between 50 and 59 years old in good health. The CDR3, as DNA: TGTGCCAGCAGTTCCCAAGGACTAGCGGGAGGGCCAGATACGCAGTATTTT. Its protein is CASSSQGLAGGPDTQYF.